This T cell receptor beta chain emerged from a study of CXCR3-negative and CXCR3-positive naive CD8 T cells. Through 5' RACE with UMI labels, the TRB cDNA libraries were prepared. TCRdb re-called the 5' RACE reads, yielding one record per CDR3 amino acid sequence without DNA. This listing includes approximately 74,000 distinct CDR3 sequences. CDR3 length: 15 amino acids. Looked up from germline, CDR1 is PRHDT and CDR2 is FYEKMQ (reference sequence). J is TRBJ2-7 and V is TRBV13; the TCRdb D gene call, TRBD1, has no DNA to confirm it. Sequencing used naive CXCR3- CD8+ T cells from blood. Subset given: CD45RO-CCR7+CD27+CD95- naive CD8+ T cells lacking CXCR3 (TNR3-). This sequence originates from a human donor in good health. Some clones in this sample may be carry-over from other donors' samples. The chain's CDR3 is CASSDYGTEYYEQYF.